This T cell receptor beta chain was retrieved from a study of blood T cell repertoires in COVID-19. Using immunoSEQ multiplex PCR, the repertoire was profiled, and TCRdb retains in-frame clones only, with some absent. The data contain approximately 110,000 clones, 80% to 85% of them singletons. This CDR3 spans 13 amino acids. Germline V lookup: CDR1 KGHSH, CDR2 LQKENI. V lost 3 bases to trimming and J lost 3 bases, with 6 bases between them. Material for sequencing was peripheral blood. This clonotype was sampled from a man older than 75 with acute or convalescent COVID-19. The V gene is TRBV18, the J gene TRBJ2-1; unclear D gene. The CDR3 reads CASSPNGYNEQFF. CDR3 sequence (DNA): TGTGCCAGCTCACCGAACGGCTACAATGAGCAGTTCTTC.